The 25 T cell receptor beta chains presented below share a single source sample, sequenced in a study of T cells in localized non-small cell lung cancer. Sequenced by immunoSEQ multiplex PCR; TCRdb stores in-frame clones only, minus some. Of about 40,000 clones listed, about 91% are singletons. Material: PBMCs, obtained before any cancer treatment. These receptors originate from a woman aged 40 to 75 with stage II lung adenocarcinoma.

The rearrangement links TRBV6-6 to TRBJ1-5; the D is unclear. The V and J ends lost 5 bases and 3 bases respectively, with 5 bases between them. The CDR3 extends over 12 amino acids. From germline, CDR1 is MNHNY and CDR2 SVGAGI (reference sequence). CDR3 coding DNA: TGTGCCAGCAGTCGACCCAATCAGCCCCAGCATTTT. Its translation: CASSRPNQPQHF.

The V and J genes are TRBV2 and TRBJ2-5; the match to TRBD2 covers 8 bases. The CDR3 sequence is 13 residues long. Germline V gene data show CDR1 as SNHLY and CDR2 as FYNNEI. Trimming took 7 bases from V and 11 from J; bases not matched to a gene: 12. CDR3 protein: CASTGLARKEQYF. The CDR3 region has the DNA TGTGCCAGCACCGGACTAGCCCGAAAAGAGCAGTACTTC.

This clone was seen more than once but under ten times. The chain recombines TRBV14 with TRBJ2-3; weak D call: TRBD2 (5 bases). This CDR3 region has 15 residues. From germline, CDR1 is SGHDN and CDR2 FVKESK. The germline V and J ends were trimmed by 1 base and 3 bases, with 11 bases remaining between them. The CDR3 sequence: CASSQVGGLTDTQYF. In DNA form, the CDR3 reads TGTGCCAGCAGCCAAGTCGGCGGACTGACAGATACGCAGTATTTT.

In its sample, this clone was seen once. The gene calls are TRBV4-1 and TRBJ2-1, with TRBD2 matching over 11 bases. After removal of 4 bases from V and 5 bases from J, the junction contained 10 bases not matched to a gene. Germline assignment: CDR1 MGHRA and CDR2 YSYEKL. The CDR3 extends over 17 amino acids. This chain's CDR3 is CASSRILTSGANNEQFF. CDR3 nucleotides: TGCGCCAGCAGCCGGATTTTGACTAGCGGGGCTAACAATGAGCAGTTCTTC.

This clone is a singleton in its sample. This chain joins TRBV6-5 and TRBJ2-1; 8 nucleotides match TRBD1. The CDR3 has 15 amino acids. The germline V gene has CDR1 MNHEY and CDR2 SVGAGI. V shed 5 bases, J shed 3 bases, and the junction held 6 bases outside the gene matches. The CDR3 loop reads CASSLDRGLYNEQFF. The CDR3 bases are TGTGCCAGCAGTCTAGACAGGGGCCTCTACAATGAGCAGTTCTTC.

This sequence joins TRBV6-5 and TRBJ2-5; D ambiguous. Germline V CDR1 and CDR2: MNHEY, SVGAGI. The V and J ends lost 0 bases and 6 bases respectively, with 5 bases between them. The CDR3 extends over 12 amino acids. The CDR3 coding sequence is TGTGCCAGCAGTTACTCGGGCCAGACCCAGTACTTC. The encoded protein is CASSYSGQTQYF.

The table lists this clone with a count of one. The chain uses TRBV7-9 and TRBJ2-7, with no clear D. Germline assignment: CDR1 SEHNR and CDR2 FQNEAQ (reference sequence). The ends were cut back, 3 bases at V and 4 bases at J, with 10 bases in the middle. The CDR3 runs to 13 residues. The CDR3 DNA reads as TGTGCCAGCAGCTTTGGCAGTCGATACGAGCAGTACTTC. Translating gives CASSFGSRYEQYF.

The chain couples TRBV27 to TRBJ1-4; D possibly corresponds to TRBD1 (5 bases). This CDR3 comprises 14 residues. Germline V gives CDR1 MNHEY, CDR2 SMNVEV (reference sequence). Trimming removed 4 bases from V and 2 bases from J, with 8 bases in between. The CDR3 sequence: CASSSRQTNEKLFF. In nucleotides, the CDR3 is TGTGCCAGCAGTTCTAGACAGACTAATGAAAAACTGTTTTTT.

V and J are TRBV6-5 and TRBJ2-1; 9 nucleotides line up with TRBD1. V was clipped by 5 bases and J by 2 bases; unmatched bases: 4. Per germline, CDR1 MNHEY and CDR2 SVGAGI. CDR3 length: 15 residues. The CDR3 region is CASSRGQGAYNEQFF. The CDR3 DNA is TGTGCCAGCAGTCGGGGACAGGGAGCCTACAATGAGCAGTTCTTC.

This clone was recorded once. This chain connects TRBV7-9 to TRBJ1-6; no clear D. Germline V gene sequence: CDR1 SEHNR, CDR2 FQNEAQ (reference sequence). This CDR3 has 12 residues. V shed 5 bases and J shed 18 bases, with 17 bases lying between them. This chain's CDR3 is CASSPEVGRPHF. In DNA, the CDR3 is TGTGCCAGCAGCCCGGAAGTTGGACGACCCCACTTT.

This sequence joins TRBV7-7 and TRBJ2-1, with D perhaps TRBD2 (6 bases). The V and J ends lost 1 base and 9 bases respectively, with 13 bases between them. This CDR3 comprises 14 residues. Germline CDR1 SSHAT, CDR2 FNYEAQ (reference sequence). Here the CDR3 DNA reads TGTGCCAGCAGCTTAGACGGGAGTGGTGGTGAGCAGTTCTTC. Its protein is CASSLDGSGGEQFF.

A few counts support this clone. The chain uses TRBV5-6 and TRBJ2-7, with D tentatively TRBD1 or TRBD2 (5 bases each). The CDR3 spans 16 residues. Per the germline V gene, CDR1 is SGHDT and CDR2 is YYEEEE. Deletions cut 1 base from V and 0 bases from J, with 14 bases between. This CDR3 is CASSLWSGSGSYEQYF. The DNA for the CDR3 is TGTGCCAGCAGCTTGTGGTCAGGGAGCGGCTCCTACGAGCAGTACTTC.

The chain has TRBV9 and TRBJ2-5; D is ambiguous. Trimming left V 0 bases short and J 5 bases short, with 8 bases between. Germline V gene lookup returns CDR1 SGDLS and CDR2 YYNGEE. The CDR3 is 13 amino acids. CDR3 nucleotide sequence: TGTGCCAGCAGCGTAGGGTCCGGGGAGACCCAGTACTTC. Protein: CASSVGSGETQYF.

The CDR3 nucleotides are TGTGCCAGCAGTTTTCAGGGGGCCCGCGGGACAAGGTTTGGCTACACCTTC. This translates into CASSFQGARGTRFGYTF. The V gene is TRBV27, the J gene TRBJ1-2, with 8 bases fitting TRBD1. CDR1 is MNHEY, CDR2 SMNVEV, per germline (reference sequence). With V trimmed by 3 bases and J by 7 bases, 16 bases remained unmatched. This CDR3 is 17 amino acids long.

Regarding this clone: This same CDR3 is encoded by further DNA sequences in the sample. The J gene is TRBJ1-5, the V gene TRBV2; D is uncertain. The CDR3 contains 15 residues. V lost 0 bases and J lost 1, with 7 bases in between. Germline values: CDR1 SNHLY, CDR2 FYNNEI. CDR3 nucleotide sequence: TGTGCCAGCAGTGAAGCGGCTAGAAGCAATCAGCCCCAGCATTTT. Translated, it gives CASSEAARSNQPQHF.

This clone has more than one count but fewer than ten. This rearrangement joins TRBV5-1 to TRBJ2-5; D unresolved. There are 13 residues in the CDR3. V was clipped by 0 bases and J by 0 bases, with 3 bases between them. CDR1 is SGHRS and CDR2 is YFSETQ in the germline V gene. CDR3 DNA sequence: TGCGCCAGCAGCTTGGCCAACCAAGAGACCCAGTACTTC. This codes for CASSLANQETQYF.

This clone was seen once. The chain links TRBV6-6 to TRBJ1-2, with 10 bases aligning to TRBD1. The V and J ends lost 8 bases and 6 bases, in that order; junction bases with no gene match: 6. Germline CDR1 and CDR2: MNHNY and SVGAGI (reference sequence). The CDR3 runs 13 residues. The CDR3 region has the DNA TGTGCCAGCTTTGACAGGGGGCGAAATGGCTACACCTTC. This codes for CASFDRGRNGYTF.

In its sample, this clone was seen once. Written as DNA, the CDR3 is TGTGCCAGCAGTGTACAGGTGAACACTGAAGCTTTCTTT. Its protein is CASSVQVNTEAFF. The chain employs TRBV6-1 and TRBJ1-1; possible D gene TRBD1, 5 bases. Germline assignment: CDR1 MNHNS and CDR2 SASEGT. This CDR3 is built from 13 residues. V lost 4 bases to trimming and J lost 0 bases, with 6 bases between them.

The rearrangement joins TRBV7-9 to TRBJ2-5, with TRBD2 matching over 8 bases. This CDR3 contains 15 residues. CDR1 SEHNR and CDR2 FQNEAQ come from the germline V gene (reference sequence). The trim removed 5 bases at V and 4 bases at J, leaving 9 bases unmatched. The CDR3 region has the DNA TGTGCCAGCAGCCCGAGATCGGGAGGGGCAGAGACCCAGTACTTC. Its protein is CASSPRSGGAETQYF.

In its sample, this clone was seen once. V and J are TRBV6-1 and TRBJ2-3; D gene unclear. Trimming pared 9 bases from V and 3 bases from J, leaving 10 bases between. Germline CDR1 is MNHNS and CDR2 is SASEGT. The CDR3 has 12 amino acids. CDR3 in DNA: TGTGCCAGTGACCCTGGGACAGATACGCAGTATTTT. Translation gives CASDPGTDTQYF.

This chain connects TRBV2 to TRBJ1-1; D remains ambiguous. Germline V gene data show CDR1 as SNHLY and CDR2 as FYNNEI. There are 12 residues in the CDR3. V was clipped by 5 bases and J by 4 bases, with 8 bases between them. The CDR3 loop reads CASSRVGTEAFF. In DNA form, the CDR3 reads TGTGCCAGCAGTAGGGTGGGCACTGAAGCTTTCTTT.

This clone was picked up a small number of times. The J gene is TRBJ1-2, the V gene TRBV19, with a tentative D call TRBD1 (5 bases). The V end lost 8 bases, the J end lost 2 bases, and 18 bases lay between the germline ends. The CDR3 has 15 amino acids. Per the germline V gene, CDR1 is LNHDA and CDR2 is SQIVND (reference sequence). The CDR3 is CASALGGLLNYGYTF. The CDR3 DNA sequence: TGTGCCAGTGCCCTGGGGGGACTGCTAAACTATGGCTACACCTTC.

This chain uses TRBV14 with TRBJ1-2; D is unclear. The V and J ends lost 4 bases and 7 bases respectively, with 13 bases between them. CDR1 and CDR2 from the germline V gene are SGHDN and FVKESK. The CDR3 length is 13 residues. The CDR3 protein is CASSPGGLGGYTF. CDR3 sequence (DNA): TGTGCCAGCAGCCCGGGAGGACTGGGTGGCTACACCTTC.

The rearrangement joins TRBV2 to TRBJ2-1; D gene unclear. This CDR3 region has 13 residues. The germline gives CDR1 SNHLY, CDR2 FYNNEI. V was cut by 7 bases and J by 10 bases, with 17 bases left in between. The CDR3 sequence: CASTQVPPTEQFF. In DNA, the CDR3 is TGTGCCAGCACCCAGGTCCCCCCTACAGAGCAGTTCTTC.

The rearrangement links TRBV27 to TRBJ2-3; TRBD1 or TRBD2 may be the D gene (5 bases each). The germline V gene encodes CDR1 MNHEY and CDR2 SMNVEV (reference sequence). Trimming took 5 bases from V and 0 from J, leaving 18 bases between them. This CDR3 contains 17 residues. The CDR3 coding sequence is TGTGCCAGCAGTCCCCGGGGCGTTAGGGGCAGCACAGATACGCAGTATTTT. It codes for CASSPRGVRGSTDTQYF.